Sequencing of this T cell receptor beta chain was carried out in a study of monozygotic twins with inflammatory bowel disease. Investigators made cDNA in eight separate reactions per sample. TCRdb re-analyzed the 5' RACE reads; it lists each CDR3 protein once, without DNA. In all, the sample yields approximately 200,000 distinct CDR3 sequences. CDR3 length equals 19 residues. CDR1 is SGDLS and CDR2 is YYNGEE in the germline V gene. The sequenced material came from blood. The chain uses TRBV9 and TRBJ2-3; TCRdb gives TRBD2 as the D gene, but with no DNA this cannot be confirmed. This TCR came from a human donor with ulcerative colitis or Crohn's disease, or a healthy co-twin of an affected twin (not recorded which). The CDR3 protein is CASSVSRTSGGSSTDTQYF.